Sequencing of this T cell receptor (beta chain) was carried out in a study of T cell responses to AZD1222 COVID-19 vaccine. Study conclusions and caveats: At study baseline, merely roughly 6 AZD1222 recipients were seropositive. A mostly white British donor set with more females was recruited, and clonal diversity was possibly underestimated. Across spike, vaccine-associated CD4 TCRs were found, dominant at 160-218 and 743-854.

The V end was cut by 6 bases, the J end by 0 bases, with 6 bases between. CDR1 is SEHNR, CDR2 FQNEAQ, per germline (reference sequence). The length of the CDR3 is 14 residues. Here immunoSEQ multiplex PCR was the method, and the copy in TCRdb shows in-frame clones only, minus some. The sample consists of roughly 130,000 clones, about 82% of them appearing once. This clone turned up a few times. Its antigen remains unidentified. The J gene is TRBJ2-6, the V gene TRBV7-9; D unclear. The TCR comes from an adult in good health. The material was peripheral blood, obtained on day 0 of AZD1222 vaccination. The CDR3 DNA sequence: TGTGCCAGCAGTTCTTTCTCTGGGGCCAACGTCCTGACTTTC. It yields the protein CASSSFSGANVLTF.